Listed below are T cell receptor beta chains from one sample, sequenced in a study of T cells expressing NK-cell markers. TCRdb reprocessed the 5' RACE reads and stores each CDR3 protein as one record, lacking DNA. This listing includes 450,000 to 600,000 distinct CDR3 sequences. The specimen sequenced was blood T cells: a sorted CD56 or NKG2C T cell subset, CD4+ or CD8+ T cells, or bulk PBMC T cells (not recorded which). Receptors originate from a man aged 18 to 35 in good health. CDR3s include the opening cysteine and the closing phenylalanine or tryptophan. The order of the fields is J gene, V gene, CDR3 protein.

j_call: TRBJ2-5; v_call: TRBV27; cdr3_aa: CASSLRGKETQYF
j_call: TRBJ1-2; v_call: TRBV5-6; cdr3_aa: CASSLRRPYYGYTF
j_call: TRBJ2-5; v_call: TRBV28; cdr3_aa: CASSLSGGRLGETQYF
j_call: TRBJ2-1; v_call: TRBV21-1; cdr3_aa: CATQGGGNEQFF
j_call: TRBJ2-7; v_call: TRBV7-2; cdr3_aa: CASSLVGYEQYF
j_call: TRBJ1-5; v_call: TRBV20-1; cdr3_aa: CSARVSQQLNQPQHF
j_call: TRBJ1-6; v_call: TRBV30; cdr3_aa: CAWSDRNYNSPLHF
j_call: TRBJ1-4; v_call: TRBV11-2; cdr3_aa: CASNAGATNEKLFF
j_call: TRBJ2-7; v_call: TRBV7-2; cdr3_aa: CASIQAVVARRGSSYEQYF
j_call: TRBJ2-1; v_call: TRBV4-1; cdr3_aa: CASSQVPGWQGNEQFF
j_call: TRBJ2-3; v_call: TRBV28; cdr3_aa: CASSLVLAGERDTQYF
j_call: TRBJ2-7; v_call: TRBV12-3/TRBV12-4; cdr3_aa: CASSSRTSGSYEQYF
j_call: TRBJ2-6; v_call: TRBV6-5; cdr3_aa: CASSYSGISGANVLTF
j_call: TRBJ2-5; v_call: TRBV12-3/TRBV12-4; cdr3_aa: CARDGQYRETQYF
j_call: TRBJ2-2; v_call: TRBV7-6; cdr3_aa: CASSLTSTLTGELFF
j_call: TRBJ2-7; v_call: TRBV18; cdr3_aa: CASSPSGPSYEQYF